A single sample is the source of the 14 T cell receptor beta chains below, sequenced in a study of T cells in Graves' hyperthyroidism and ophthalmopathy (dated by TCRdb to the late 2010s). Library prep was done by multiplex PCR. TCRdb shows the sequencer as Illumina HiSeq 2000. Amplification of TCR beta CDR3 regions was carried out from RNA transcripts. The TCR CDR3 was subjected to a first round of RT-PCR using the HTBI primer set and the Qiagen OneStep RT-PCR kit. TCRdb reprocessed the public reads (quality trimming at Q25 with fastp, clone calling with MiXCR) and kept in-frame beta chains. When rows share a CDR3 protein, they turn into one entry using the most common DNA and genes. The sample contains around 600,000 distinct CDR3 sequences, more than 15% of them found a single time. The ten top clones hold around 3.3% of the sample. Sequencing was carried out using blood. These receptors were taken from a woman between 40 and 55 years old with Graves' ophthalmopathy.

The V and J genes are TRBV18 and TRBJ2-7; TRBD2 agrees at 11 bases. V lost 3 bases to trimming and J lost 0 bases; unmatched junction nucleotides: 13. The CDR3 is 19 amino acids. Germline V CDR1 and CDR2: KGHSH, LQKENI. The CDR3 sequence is CASSPSSTSGRTSSYEQYF. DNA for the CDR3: TGTGCCAGCTCACCCAGCTCAACTAGCGGGAGAACCAGCTCCTACGAGCAGTACTTC. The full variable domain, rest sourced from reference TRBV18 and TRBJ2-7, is NAGVMQNPRHLVRRRGQEARLRCSPMKGHSHVYWYRQLPEEGLKFMVYLQKENIIDESGMPKERFSAEFPKEGPSILRIQQVVRGDSAAYFCASSPSSTSGRTSSYEQYFGPGTRLTVT.

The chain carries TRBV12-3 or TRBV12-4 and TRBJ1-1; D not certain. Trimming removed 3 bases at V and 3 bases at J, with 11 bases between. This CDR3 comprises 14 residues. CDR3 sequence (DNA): TGTGCCAGCAGTTTCCTCCCATGGGACACTGAAGCTTTCTTT. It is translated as CASSFLPWDTEAFF.

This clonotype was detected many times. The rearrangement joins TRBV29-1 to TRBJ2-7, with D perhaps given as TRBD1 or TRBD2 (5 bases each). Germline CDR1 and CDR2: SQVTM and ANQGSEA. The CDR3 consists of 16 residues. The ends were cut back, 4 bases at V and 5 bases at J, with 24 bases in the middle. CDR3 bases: TGCAGCGTTGGGAGTGCCTATGGGGACGGCGTCCACGAGCAGTACTTC. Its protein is CSVGSAYGDGVHEQYF.

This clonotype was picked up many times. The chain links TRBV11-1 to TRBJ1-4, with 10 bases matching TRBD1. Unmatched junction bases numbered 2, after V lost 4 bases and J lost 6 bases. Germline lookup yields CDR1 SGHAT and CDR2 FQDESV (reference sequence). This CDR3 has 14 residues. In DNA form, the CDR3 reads TGTGCCAGCAGCTCGACAGGGGGCTATGAAAAACTGTTTTTT. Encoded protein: CASSSTGGYEKLFF.

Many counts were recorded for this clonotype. CDR3 in amino acids: CASSQGRGGTSGNTDTQYF. CDR3 nucleotides: TGCGCCAGCAGCCAAGGACGAGGGGGGACTAGCGGAAACACAGATACGCAGTATTTT. This chain uses TRBV4-1 with TRBJ2-3; TRBD2 matches at 11 bases. Germline V lookup: CDR1 MGHRA, CDR2 YSYEKL. The CDR3 runs to 19 residues. V lost 1 base, J lost 2 bases, and 11 bases stayed unmatched.

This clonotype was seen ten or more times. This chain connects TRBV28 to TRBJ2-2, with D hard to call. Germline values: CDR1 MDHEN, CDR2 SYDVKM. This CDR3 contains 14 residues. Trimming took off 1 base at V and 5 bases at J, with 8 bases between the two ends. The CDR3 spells CASSLSYSTGELFF. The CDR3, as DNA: TGTGCCAGCAGTTTATCTTACTCAACCGGGGAGCTGTTTTTT.

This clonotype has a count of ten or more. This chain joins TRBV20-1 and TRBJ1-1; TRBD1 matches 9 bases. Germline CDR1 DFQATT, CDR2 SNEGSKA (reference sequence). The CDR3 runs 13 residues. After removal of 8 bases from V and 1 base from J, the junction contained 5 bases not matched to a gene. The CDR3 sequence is CSSRTGANTEAFF. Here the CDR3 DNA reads TGCAGTTCCCGGACAGGGGCGAACACTGAAGCTTTCTTT.

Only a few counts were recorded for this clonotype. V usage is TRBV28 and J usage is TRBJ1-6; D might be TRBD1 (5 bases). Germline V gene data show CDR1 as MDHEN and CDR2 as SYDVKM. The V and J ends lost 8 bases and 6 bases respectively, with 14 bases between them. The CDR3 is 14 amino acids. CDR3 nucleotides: TGTGCCAGCTTATTAAGGGGAAGTAATTCACCCCTCCACTTT. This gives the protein CASLLRGSNSPLHF.

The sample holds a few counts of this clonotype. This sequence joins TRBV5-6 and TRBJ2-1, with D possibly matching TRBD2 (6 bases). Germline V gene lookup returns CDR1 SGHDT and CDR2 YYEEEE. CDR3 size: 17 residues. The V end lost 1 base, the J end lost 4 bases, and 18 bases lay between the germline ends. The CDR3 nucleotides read TGTGCCAGCAGCTTGTTACTCGCTAGCGATCAATACAATGAGCAGTTCTTC. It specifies CASSLLLASDQYNEQFF.

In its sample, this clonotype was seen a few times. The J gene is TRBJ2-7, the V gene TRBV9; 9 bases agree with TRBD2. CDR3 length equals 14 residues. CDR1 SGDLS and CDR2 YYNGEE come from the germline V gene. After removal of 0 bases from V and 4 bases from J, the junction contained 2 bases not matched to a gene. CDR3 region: CASSVDSGSYEQYF. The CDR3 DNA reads TGTGCCAGCAGCGTAGATAGCGGGAGTTACGAGCAGTACTTC.

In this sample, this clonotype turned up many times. The CDR3 loop is CASSKGQGSGPSEDTQYF. The CDR3, as DNA: TGTGCCAGCAGTAAAGGACAGGGGTCAGGCCCTTCGGAAGATACGCAGTATTTT. The chain is built from TRBV12-3 or TRBV12-4 and TRBJ2-3; 9 bases match TRBD1. J was trimmed by 5 bases and V by 5 bases; bases with no gene match: 17. CDR3 length equals 18 residues.

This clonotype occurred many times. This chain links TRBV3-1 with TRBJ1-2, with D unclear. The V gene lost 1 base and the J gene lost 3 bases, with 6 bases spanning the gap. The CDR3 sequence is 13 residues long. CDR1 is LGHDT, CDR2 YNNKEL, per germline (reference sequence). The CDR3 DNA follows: TGTGCCAGCAGCCAAGGAACCTACTATGGCTACACCTTC. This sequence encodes CASSQGTYYGYTF.

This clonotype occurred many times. Written as DNA, the CDR3 is TGTGCCAGCAGTGAAATTCGCGGCAGGGAAGAGACCCAGTACTTC. Translated: CASSEIRGREETQYF. The V call is TRBV2, the J call TRBJ2-5, with a tentative D call TRBD1 (5 bases). The V gene's germline CDR1 is SNHLY and CDR2 FYNNEI. V shed 2 bases and J shed 3 bases, with 13 bases lying between them. The CDR3 is made up of 15 amino acids.

CDR3 bases: TGCGCCAGCAGCCAAGGTGTGCAGGGTGAAAAACTGTTTTTT. Its translation is CASSQGVQGEKLFF. The chain employs TRBV4-3 and TRBJ1-4, with D possibly matching TRBD1 (5 bases). There are 14 residues in the CDR3. The V and J ends lost 1 base and 7 bases respectively, with 10 bases between them. Germline CDR1 and CDR2: LGHNA and YSLEER.